Shown below are 11 T cell receptor beta chains from a single sample sequenced in a study of post-analysis software for immune sequencing data. Study-level results: Several TRBV segments were more frequent in patients than controls; TRBV5-6, TRBV5-1 and TRBV20-1 belonged to this group.

For these receptors, no antigen is known. Unique molecular identifiers were built into the TCR beta cDNA libraries. TCRdb fed the PCR reads into MiXCR, producing one record per CDR3 protein. The sample lists about 540,000 distinct CDR3 sequences; 30% to 40% were seen once. Sequencing input: blood. The receptors stem from a girl aged 2 to 17 with multiple sclerosis.

This clonotype was counted a few times. The rearrangement links TRBV12-3 or TRBV12-4 to TRBJ2-2, with 10 bases matching TRBD2. V was pared by 5 bases and J by 5 bases, with 11 bases of the junction left unmatched. The CDR3 runs 17 residues. Here the CDR3 DNA reads TGTGCCAGCAGTGCGACTCGACTAGCGGGCTTGACCGGGGAGCTGTTTTTT. It translates to CASSATRLAGLTGELFF.

The chain couples TRBV27 to TRBJ1-2; D perhaps matches TRBD1 (5 bases). Per the germline V gene, CDR1 is MNHEY and CDR2 is SMNVEV (reference sequence). CDR3 length: 13 residues. V was shortened by 4 bases and J by 2 bases, with 8 bases between the two germline ends. The CDR3 spells CASSYKGNYGYTF. CDR3 nucleotides: TGTGCCAGCAGTTATAAGGGGAACTATGGCTACACCTTC.

This clonotype came up a few times. This chain connects TRBV27 to TRBJ1-5; 7 bases fit TRBD1. CDR3 length: 15 amino acids. Germline V CDR1 and CDR2: MNHEY, SMNVEV (reference sequence). J lost 12 bases, V lost 5 bases, and 16 bases had no gene match. Here the CDR3 reads CASSPLSGTESDQHF. DNA for the CDR3: TGTGCCAGCAGTCCCCTTTCGGGGACAGAATCCGACCAGCATTTT.

This clonotype appeared a few times. The V and J genes are TRBV7-9 and TRBJ2-3, with 8 positions matching TRBD2. Germline values: CDR1 SEHNR, CDR2 FQNEAQ (reference sequence). The CDR3 has 15 residues. Trimming removed 3 bases from V and 3 bases from J; junction bases left unmatched: 5. CDR3 sequence: CASSFTGGLTDTQYF. CDR3 DNA: TGTGCCAGCAGCTTCACGGGGGGGCTAACAGATACGCAGTATTTT.

This clonotype was seen only a few times. The chain couples TRBV29-1 to TRBJ2-3; D is ambiguous. The CDR3 consists of 11 residues. V lost 7 bases and J lost 2, with 7 bases in between. Germline V gene lookup returns CDR1 SQVTM and CDR2 ANQGSEA. DNA of the CDR3: TGCAGCGCCGTACACACAGATACGCAGTATTTT. It encodes CSAVHTDTQYF.

This clonotype was observed a handful of times. The V call is TRBV5-1, the J call TRBJ2-1; tentatively, D is TRBD1 or TRBD2 (6 bases each). V was cut by 0 bases and J by 6 bases, with 16 bases left in between. The CDR3 has 16 residues. Germline loops: CDR1 SGHRS, CDR2 YFSETQ. The CDR3 sequence is CASSLGGGGGGNEQFF. The CDR3 coding sequence is TGCGCCAGCAGCTTGGGTGGAGGAGGAGGGGGCAATGAGCAGTTCTTC.

The rearrangement uses TRBV12-3 or TRBV12-4 and TRBJ2-3; 7 bases are shared with TRBD2. The trim removed 8 bases at V and 0 bases at J, leaving 11 bases unmatched. CDR3 length equals 16 residues. CDR3 nucleotides: TGTGCCAGCTCAGCAATGAGCGGGGCAAGCACAGATACGCAGTATTTT. This encodes CASSAMSGASTDTQYF.

This clonotype was seen a few times. V and J are TRBV5-1 and TRBJ2-7; 9 nucleotides align to TRBD1. V gave up 5 bases and J gave up 7 bases; unmatched junction bases: 7. The CDR3 length is 13 residues. Per germline, CDR1 SGHRS and CDR2 YFSETQ. Written as DNA, the CDR3 is TGCGCCAGCAGAGGACAGGGGAAACGGGAGCAGTACTTC. Translated, it gives CASRGQGKREQYF. Combining the CDR3 with reference TRBV5-1 and TRBJ2-7 gives the whole variable domain KAGVTQTPRYLIKTRGQQVTLSCSPISGHRSVSWYQQTPGQGLQFLFEYFSETQRNKGNFPGRFSGRQFSNSRSEMNVSTLELGDSALYLCASRGQGKREQYFGPGTRLTVT.

The CDR3 sequence: CASGPRGGYGYTF. CDR3 in DNA: TGTGCCAGCGGGCCTCGGGGGGGATATGGCTACACCTTC. The chain is built from TRBV7-2 and TRBJ1-2; tentatively, D is TRBD1 (5 bases). Trimming removed 8 bases from V and 5 bases from J, with 15 bases in between. The CDR3 extends over 13 amino acids. The germline V gene encodes CDR1 SGHTA and CDR2 FQGNSA.

This clonotype has only a few counts. The V gene is TRBV3-1, the J gene TRBJ2-1; 9 bases fit TRBD1. Trimming at V came to 2 bases and at J to 5 bases, leaving 4 bases not matched to a gene. Germline-derived CDR1 and CDR2 are LGHDT and YNNKEL (reference sequence). This CDR3 spans 15 amino acids. CDR3 loop: CASSQRDRVNNEQFF. CDR3 sequence (DNA): TGTGCCAGCAGCCAACGGGACAGGGTGAACAATGAGCAGTTCTTC.

This chain joins TRBV10-1 and TRBJ1-1; the D gene is possibly TRBD1 (6 bases). The CDR3 contains 20 residues. V lost 8 bases, J lost 4 bases, and 35 bases lay in between. Germline V gives CDR1 WNHNN, CDR2 SYGVQD (reference sequence). CDR3 residues: CASGSRDTPFEIEISTEAFF. The CDR3 DNA is TGCGCCAGCGGATCCCGGGACACCCCCTTTGAGATTGAAATCAGCACTGAAGCTTTCTTT.